The 31 T cell receptor beta chains below all came from one sample that was sequenced in a study of T cell repertoires in cytomegalovirus infection. Their recognized antigens are unknown. TCRdb independently ran MiXCR on the reads; one entry per CDR3 protein. This table has just under 500,000 distinct CDR3 sequences, around a third appearing once. Specimen: cultured PBMCs, collected from culture after CMV antigen stimulation. Every receptor here comes from a human donor in good health (CMV status not recorded). Some clones in this sample may be carry-over from other donors' samples.

The sample holds a few counts of this clonotype. This sequence joins TRBV7-6 and TRBJ1-3; D is possibly TRBD1 (6 bases). CDR1 is SGHVS, CDR2 FNYEAQ, per germline. The CDR3 covers 15 residues. Trimming stripped 6 bases from V and 3 bases from J, with 15 bases between. For the CDR3, the DNA is TGTGCCAGCAGACCCGACAGGACCAGTGGAAACACCATATATTTT. Translating gives CASRPDRTSGNTIYF.

The chain recombines TRBV20-1 with TRBJ2-7; 10 nucleotides agree with TRBD1. The CDR3 runs 14 residues. From germline, CDR1 is DFQATT and CDR2 SNEGSKA (reference sequence). The J segment lost 3 bases and the V segment lost 5 bases, leaving 7 bases of the junction unmatched. The CDR3 coding sequence is TGCAGTGCTTATATGGACAGGGGGGTCTACGAGCAGTACTTC. Its translation: CSAYMDRGVYEQYF.

This clonotype has at least ten counts. The V and J genes are TRBV15 and TRBJ2-7, with D uncertain. Germline CDR1 and CDR2: LNHNV and YYDKDF (reference sequence). The V gene lost 0 bases and the J gene lost 4 bases, with 13 bases spanning the gap. The CDR3 has 15 amino acids. DNA of the CDR3: TGTGCCACCAGCAGAGAGACCGGGCACTTATACGAGCAGTACGTC. It codes for CATSRETGHLYEQYV.

This clonotype appeared many times. The chain couples TRBV7-2 to TRBJ1-5, with 7 nucleotides matching TRBD1. The CDR3 has 17 amino acids. V lost 5 bases and J lost 2; bases outside the gene matches: 12. Germline lookup yields CDR1 SGHTA and CDR2 FQGNSA. The chain's CDR3 is CASSPGGAGGRNQPQHF. The CDR3 DNA is TGTGCCAGCAGCCCAGGGGGGGCAGGGGGGCGCAATCAGCCCCAGCATTTT. Looking up the rest from reference TRBV7-2 and TRBJ1-5 gives the full variable domain: GAGVSQSPSNKVTEKGKDVELRCDPISGHTALYWYRQSLGQGLEFLIYFQGNSAPDKSGLPSDRFSAERTGGSVSTLTIQRTQQEDSAVYLCASSPGGAGGRNQPQHFGDGTRLSIL.

This clonotype was counted many times. The chain recombines TRBV7-2 with TRBJ1-1, with D tentatively TRBD1 (5 bases). V gave up 5 bases and J gave up 1 base, with 11 bases separating them. The CDR3 totals 14 residues. Germline values: CDR1 SGHTA, CDR2 FQGNSA. The CDR3 loop reads CASSLRERNTEAFF. DNA for the CDR3: TGTGCCAGCAGCCTCAGGGAAAGGAACACTGAAGCTTTCTTT.

The gene calls are TRBV7-9 and TRBJ1-1, with 10 bases fitting TRBD1. With 5 bases clipped from V and 3 bases from J, the junction kept 3 bases outside the gene matches. Germline lookup yields CDR1 SEHNR and CDR2 FQNEAQ (reference sequence). The CDR3 runs 14 residues. CDR3 sequence (DNA): TGTGCCAGCAGCGTCGGGACAGGGGACACTGAAGCTTTCTTT. Its translation: CASSVGTGDTEAFF. Looking up the rest from reference TRBV7-9 and TRBJ1-1 gives the full variable domain: DTGVSQNPRHKITKRGQNVTFRCDPISEHNRLYWYRQTLGQGPEFLTYFQNEAQLEKSRLLSDRFSAERPKGSFSTLEIQRTEQGDSAMYLCASSVGTGDTEAFFGQGTRLTVV.

This clonotype has a handful of counts. The chain uses TRBV7-2 and TRBJ2-1; a possible D gene is TRBD2 (5 bases). The germline V gene encodes CDR1 SGHTA and CDR2 FQGNSA. Deletions cut 6 bases from V and 3 bases from J, with 9 bases between. The CDR3 sequence is 13 residues long. Here the CDR3 DNA reads TGTGCCAGCAGTATTGACTACTACAATGAGCAGTTCTTC. Translation: CASSIDYYNEQFF.

This clonotype turned up a few times. The CDR3 DNA sequence: TGCGCCAGCAGCCAATGGGACTACTCCTACGAGCAGTACTTC. It yields the protein CASSQWDYSYEQYF. The V and J genes are TRBV4-3 and TRBJ2-7, with 7 bases fitting TRBD2. Germline CDR1 reads LGHNA; CDR2 reads YSLEER. This CDR3 region has 14 residues. V lost 2 bases, J lost 0 bases, and 1 base stayed unmatched.

This chain connects TRBV19 to TRBJ2-3; 9 bases are shared with TRBD2. This CDR3 spans 15 amino acids. The germline CDR1 and CDR2 sequences are LNHDA and SQIVND (reference sequence). J lost 9 bases, V lost 6 bases, and 13 bases had no gene match. DNA of the CDR3: TGTGCCAGTAGCAGGTTAGGGCGGGAGGGAGAGACGCAGTATTTT. Translated: CASSRLGREGETQYF.

The table lists this clonotype with a few counts. The V and J genes are TRBV28 and TRBJ2-7, with 7 bases fitting TRBD1. V lost 7 bases and J lost 3; bases outside the gene matches: 15. CDR1 and CDR2 (germline): MDHEN, SYDVKM. This CDR3 comprises 16 residues. CDR3 protein: CASIPSVGQAFYEQYF. The DNA of the CDR3 is TGTGCCAGCATCCCCTCCGTTGGACAGGCGTTCTACGAGCAGTACTTC.

This clonotype turned up a few times. The chain couples TRBV12-5 to TRBJ1-6, with unresolved D. V lost 0 bases and J 9 bases, leaving 3 bases between the germline ends. This CDR3 contains 12 residues. The germline CDR1 and CDR2 sequences are LGHNT and FRNRAP. CDR3 bases: TGTGCTAGTGGTTTGGTACCTTCACCCCTCCACTTT. Protein sequence: CASGLVPSPLHF.

CDR3 region: CAISELGGYNSPLHF. CDR3 DNA: TGTGCCATCAGTGAGTTAGGAGGATATAATTCACCCCTCCACTTT. The J gene is TRBJ1-6, the V gene TRBV10-3; no reliable D call. Per germline, CDR1 ENHRY and CDR2 SYGVKD. V was cut by 1 base and J by 4 bases, with 8 bases left in between. CDR3 length: 15 residues.

This chain joins TRBV19 and TRBJ1-2, with D uncertain. V lost 6 bases, J lost 0 bases, and 8 bases lay in between. Germline V gene lookup returns CDR1 LNHDA and CDR2 SQIVND (reference sequence). The CDR3 has 13 residues. This CDR3 reads CASRGQTNYGYTF. Here the CDR3 DNA reads TGTGCCAGTAGAGGGCAGACTAACTATGGCTACACCTTC.

This clonotype was observed a few times. The rearrangement joins TRBV10-3 to TRBJ1-2; D remains ambiguous. Trimming stripped 9 bases from V and 2 bases from J, with 7 bases between. This CDR3 is 11 amino acids long. Looked up from germline, CDR1 is ENHRY and CDR2 is SYGVKD. This CDR3 is CAILTNYGYTF. In DNA, the CDR3 is TGTGCCATTCTGACCAACTATGGCTACACCTTC.

This clonotype was observed a few times. The chain uses TRBV19 and TRBJ2-1; TRBD2 matches 12 bases. The germline CDR1 and CDR2 sequences are LNHDA and SQIVND (reference sequence). This CDR3 spans 16 amino acids. Trimming at V came to 10 bases and at J to 0 bases, leaving 7 bases not matched to a gene. CDR3 coding DNA: TGTGCCACACAGACTAGCGGGGGTAGCTCCTACAATGAGCAGTTCTTC. It codes for CATQTSGGSSYNEQFF.

The rearrangement joins TRBV20-1 to TRBJ2-1; TRBD2 might be the D (5 bases). The CDR3 contains 16 residues. Germline V gives CDR1 DFQATT, CDR2 SNEGSKA (reference sequence). V gave up 1 base and J gave up 6 bases, with 19 bases separating them. Here the CDR3 reads CSARGLEDSAGNEQFF. For the CDR3, the DNA is TGCAGTGCTAGAGGCTTGGAGGACTCCGCAGGCAATGAGCAGTTCTTC.

This clonotype was picked up a small number of times. The genes are TRBV7-2 and TRBJ2-1; TRBD2 matches at 13 bases. The junction had 17 bases not matched to a gene; V was cut back by 2 bases and J by 4 bases. The CDR3 sequence is 21 residues long. Germline lookup yields CDR1 SGHTA and CDR2 FQGNSA. This chain's CDR3 is CASSLYSGTSGTVWGYNEQFF. The CDR3 DNA sequence: TGTGCCAGCAGCTTATACAGTGGGACTAGCGGGACCGTTTGGGGTTACAATGAGCAGTTCTTC.

The chain is built from TRBV6-5 and TRBJ2-2; D perhaps matches TRBD2 (6 bases). This CDR3 contains 16 residues. Germline V gives CDR1 MNHEY, CDR2 SVGAGI. V lost 2 bases, J lost 0 bases, and 10 bases lay in between. CDR3 in amino acids: CASSYGVAANTGELFF. CDR3 nucleotides: TGTGCCAGCAGTTACGGGGTAGCGGCGAACACCGGGGAGCTGTTTTTT.

V gene TRBV2 combines with J gene TRBJ2-1; D could derive from TRBD1 or TRBD2 (6 bases each). CDR3 length: 15 residues. Germline loops: CDR1 SNHLY, CDR2 FYNNEI. Deletions cut 4 bases from V and 6 bases from J, with 16 bases between. CDR3 nucleotides: TGTGCCAGCAGTGCAACGCCCAAGGGGGGCAATGAGCAGTTCTTC. As protein: CASSATPKGGNEQFF. The full variable domain, in which reference TRBV2 and TRBJ2-1 provide the parts outside the CDR3, is EPEVTQTPSHQVTQMGQEVILRCVPISNHLYFYWYRQILGQKVEFLVSFYNNEISEKSEIFDDQFSVERPDGSNFTLKIRSTKLEDSAMYFCASSATPKGGNEQFFGPGTRLTVL.

This clonotype was counted a few times. The chain has TRBV10-3 and TRBJ2-7; 7 bases map to TRBD1. Germline CDR1 ENHRY, CDR2 SYGVKD. The V and J ends lost 10 bases and 4 bases, in that order; junction bases with no gene match: 7. This CDR3 has 12 amino acids. CDR3 residues: CASRDRKYEQYV. Here the CDR3 DNA reads TGTGCCAGCCGGGACAGAAAATACGAGCAGTACGTC.

This clonotype has just a few counts. This chain links TRBV10-3 with TRBJ2-3, with 10 bases fitting TRBD1. Germline-derived CDR1 and CDR2 are ENHRY and SYGVKD. After removal of 6 bases from V and 6 bases from J, the junction contained 3 bases not matched to a gene. The CDR3 covers 13 residues. This CDR3 is CAIRGQGSDTQYF. The CDR3 nucleotides are TGTGCCATCAGGGGACAGGGGAGCGATACGCAGTATTTT.

This clonotype has just a few counts. CDR3 sequence (DNA): TGTGCCAGCAGTGAGCTAGCGGACAACAATGAGCAGTTCTTC. Translation: CASSELADNNEQFF. The chain is built from TRBV11-2 and TRBJ2-1; 7 bases fit TRBD2. The junction had 7 bases not matched to a gene; V was cut back by 6 bases and J by 5 bases. Germline V lookup: CDR1 SGHAT, CDR2 FQNNGV. The CDR3 totals 14 residues.

This clonotype was counted only a few times. V and J are TRBV7-2 and TRBJ1-5; maybe TRBD1 (6 bases). The germline gives CDR1 SGHTA, CDR2 FQGNSA. With 5 bases removed from V and 9 bases from J, the gap between germline ends came to 14 bases. The CDR3 extends over 13 amino acids. The CDR3 sequence: CASSQGRRRPQHF. Written as DNA, the CDR3 is TGTGCCAGCAGCCAGGGGCGGAGAAGGCCCCAGCATTTT.

This chain connects TRBV6-8 to TRBJ2-7; TRBD2 aligns across 7 bases. The CDR3 covers 13 residues. Germline CDR1 reads MNHGY; CDR2 reads SAAAGT. J was trimmed by 3 bases and V by 2 bases; bases with no gene match: 1. The CDR3 DNA reads TGTGCCAGCAGTTACCAGCGGGGCTACGAGCAGTACTTC. It yields the protein CASSYQRGYEQYF.

This clonotype was detected only a few times. V usage is TRBV14 and J usage is TRBJ2-7; 8 bases fit TRBD1. Germline assignment: CDR1 SGHDN and CDR2 FVKESK. V lost 4 bases, J lost 1 base, and 9 bases stayed unmatched. The CDR3 consists of 16 residues. This CDR3 reads CASSLSRTGRSYEQYF. The CDR3 DNA reads TGTGCCAGCAGCCTATCGAGGACAGGGCGATCCTACGAGCAGTACTTC.

V usage is TRBV7-2 and J usage is TRBJ2-3, with 12 bases matching TRBD2. The V gene's germline CDR1 is SGHTA and CDR2 FQGNSA. This CDR3 is 16 amino acids long. V lost 5 bases and J lost 2; bases outside the gene matches: 5. CDR3 sequence (DNA): TGTGCCAGCAGCACCGGACTAGCGGGATCCACAGATACGCAGTATTTT. Its translation is CASSTGLAGSTDTQYF.

The V gene is TRBV27, the J gene TRBJ1-2, with D hard to call. This CDR3 region has 16 residues. V was pared by 2 bases and J by 4 bases, with 17 bases between. Per germline, CDR1 MNHEY and CDR2 SMNVEV (reference sequence). DNA of the CDR3: TGTGCCAGCAGTTTAGGGCCAGGCCCCTGGGGCTATGGCTACACCTTC. Its translation is CASSLGPGPWGYGYTF.

This clonotype was found a few times. The chain recombines TRBV11-2 with TRBJ2-1, with 8 positions matching TRBD2. Germline V CDR1 and CDR2: SGHAT, FQNNGV. This CDR3 has 19 amino acids. V lost 4 bases and J lost 5; bases outside the gene matches: 19. The CDR3 bases are TGTGCCAGCAGCTCACCACCTCCGGGGGAGCGGGAGTGGGACAATGAGCAGTTCTTC. Amino acid sequence: CASSSPPPGEREWDNEQFF.

The chain couples TRBV7-2 to TRBJ2-3; D uncertain. CDR3 size: 13 residues. V was clipped by 5 bases and J by 6 bases, with 12 bases between them. CDR1 is SGHTA, CDR2 FQGNSA, per germline. The DNA for the CDR3 is TGTGCCAGCAGCATTAACGAGGCGGATACGCAGTATTTT. It encodes CASSINEADTQYF.

This sequence joins TRBV7-9 and TRBJ2-5, with D perhaps assigned TRBD1 or TRBD2 (5 bases each). CDR1 SEHNR and CDR2 FQNEAQ come from the germline V gene (reference sequence). The CDR3 has 17 residues. V was trimmed by 1 base and J by 2 bases, leaving 17 bases between them. CDR3 in amino acids: CASSLGGSTGVQETQYF. The CDR3 region has the DNA TGTGCCAGCAGCTTAGGGGGGTCGACGGGTGTACAAGAGACCCAGTACTTC.

The chain links TRBV5-5 to TRBJ2-5; possibly TRBD1 for D (6 bases). V gave up 4 bases and J gave up 2 bases, with 12 bases separating them. Germline CDR1 SGHKS, CDR2 YYEKEE (reference sequence). CDR3 length: 14 amino acids. The CDR3 loop reads CASSNGQLQETQYF. CDR3 DNA sequence: TGTGCCAGCAGCAACGGACAGCTACAAGAGACCCAGTACTTC.